The 2 T cell receptor beta chains below come from one sample, sequenced in a study of cytotoxic CD8 clonotypes in ibrutinib-treated CLL. TCRdb's copy holds only in-frame clones and misses some; the assay was immunoSEQ multiplex PCR. Of some 300,000 clones in the sample, roughly 79% are singletons; the top ten hold 5% to 7%. The sequences come from PBMCs, collected before ibrutinib treatment. These TCRs come from a human donor with chronic lymphocytic leukemia.

V gene TRBV11-1 combines with J gene TRBJ2-5; D may be TRBD2 (6 bases). The CDR3 runs 15 residues. V lost 1 base and J 2 bases, leaving 11 bases between the germline ends. Germline CDR1 reads SGHAT; CDR2 reads FQDESV (reference sequence). Here the CDR3 DNA reads TGTGCCAGCAGCTTAGGACTAGGGGCACAAGAGACCCAGTACTTC. This codes for CASSLGLGAQETQYF.

CDR3 protein: CASSLGRGTAEAFF. For the CDR3, the DNA is TGTGCCAGCAGCTTAGGACGAGGGACAGCTGAAGCTTTCTTT. The chain has TRBV7-6 and TRBJ1-1; 7 bases are a match to TRBD1. CDR3 size: 14 residues. The V gene's germline CDR1 is SGHVS and CDR2 FNYEAQ. The J segment lost 6 bases and the V segment lost 1 base, leaving 5 bases of the junction unmatched.